What follows are 5 T cell receptor beta chains derived from one specimen sequenced in a study of molecular identifiers for immune sequencing clone quantification. TCRdb used MiXCR to reprocess the PCR reads, holding one entry per CDR3 protein. The sample records about 640,000 distinct CDR3 sequences, about 20% being singletons. Sequences were obtained from naive CD8+ T cells from blood, with Jurkat cell RNA spiked in. Indicated subset: FACS-sorted CD8+CD4-CCR7+CD45RA+ naive T cells. The origin of the receptors is a human donor in good health. Some libraries in this study had Jurkat cell RNA spiked in.

The table lists this clonotype with many counts. V is TRBV19 and J is TRBJ1-1; D gene uncertain. Germline lookup yields CDR1 LNHDA and CDR2 SQIVND (reference sequence). Trimming removed 4 bases at V and 3 bases at J, with 12 bases between. The CDR3 runs to 14 residues. CDR3 sequence reads: CASSKGGEYTEAFF. The CDR3, as DNA: TGTGCCAGTAGTAAGGGTGGGGAGTACACTGAAGCTTTCTTT.

Note on this clonotype: This may be a read error, as it is one base from a much larger clone. The rearrangement uses TRBV4-2 and TRBJ2-3; D is ambiguous. The CDR3 contains 17 residues. V was shortened by 0 bases and J by 0 bases, with 13 bases between the two germline ends. The V gene's germline CDR1 is LGHNA and CDR2 YNFKEQ. This CDR3 reads CASSQDSEPASTDTQYF. The CDR3 DNA is TGTGCCAGCAGCCAAGACTCCGAACCAGCGAGCACAGATACGCAGTATTTT.

The table lists this clonotype with many counts. The J gene is TRBJ2-7, the V gene TRBV27, with D perhaps matching TRBD2 (5 bases). Trimming cost V 6 bases and J 7 bases, with 22 bases left between them. CDR1 and CDR2 from the germline V gene are MNHEY and SMNVEV (reference sequence). The CDR3 totals 15 residues. The CDR3 spells CASSRGLPHLGEQYF. CDR3 nucleotide sequence: TGTGCCAGCAGCCGTGGACTCCCGCACCTGGGAGAGCAGTACTTC.

The V call is TRBV27, the J call TRBJ2-7, with D possibly matching TRBD2 (6 bases). In germline, CDR1 is MNHEY, CDR2 SMNVEV (reference sequence). The CDR3 is 14 residues long. Between the trimmed V and J ends, which lost 6 bases and 0 bases, there was a span of 12 bases. The CDR3 region is CASRGLMSSYEQYF. CDR3 DNA: TGTGCCAGCAGGGGACTCATGAGCTCCTACGAGCAGTACTTC.

The genes are TRBV7-6 and TRBJ2-7; 7 bases agree with TRBD1. J was trimmed by 6 bases and V by 7 bases; bases with no gene match: 6. Germline V gene lookup returns CDR1 SGHVS and CDR2 FNYEAQ. The CDR3 has 12 residues. The CDR3 here is CASNLGQTEQYF. In nucleotides, the CDR3 is TGTGCCAGCAACTTGGGACAGACCGAGCAGTACTTC.